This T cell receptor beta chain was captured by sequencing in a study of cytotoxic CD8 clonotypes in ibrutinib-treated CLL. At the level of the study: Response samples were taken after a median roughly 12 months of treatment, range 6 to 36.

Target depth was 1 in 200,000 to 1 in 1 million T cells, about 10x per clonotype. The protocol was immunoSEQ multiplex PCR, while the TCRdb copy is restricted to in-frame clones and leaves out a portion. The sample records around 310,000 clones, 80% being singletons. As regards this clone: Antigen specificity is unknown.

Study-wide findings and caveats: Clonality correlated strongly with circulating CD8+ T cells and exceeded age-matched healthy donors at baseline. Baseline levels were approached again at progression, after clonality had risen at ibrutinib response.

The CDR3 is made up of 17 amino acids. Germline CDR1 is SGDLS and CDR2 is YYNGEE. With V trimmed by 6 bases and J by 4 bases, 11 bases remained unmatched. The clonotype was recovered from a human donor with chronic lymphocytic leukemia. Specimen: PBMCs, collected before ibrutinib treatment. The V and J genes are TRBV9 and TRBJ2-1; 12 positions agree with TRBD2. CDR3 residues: CASTYGASGRGYNEQFF. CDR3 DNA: TGTGCCAGCACTTATGGGGCTAGCGGGAGGGGTTACAATGAGCAGTTCTTC.